These T cell receptor beta chains were read from a single sample in a study of Graves' ophthalmopathy and Graves' hyperthyroidism. TCRdb itself ran the multiplex PCR reads through MiXCR, one entry per CDR3 protein. The sample lists roughly 610,000 distinct CDR3 sequences, 22% occurring once. The specimen sequenced was peripheral blood. Every receptor here comes from a woman younger than 30 with stable Graves' hyperthyroidism. Some clones in this sample may be carry-over from other donors' samples. CDR3s include the opening cysteine and the closing phenylalanine or tryptophan. The order of the fields is D gene, V gene, J gene, clone size, CDR3 DNA, CDR3 protein. D genes are given only for firm matches. Where a row states a size, it is once, few, many or the class of an expanded clone; other rows omit it.

TRBD1	TRBV11-2	TRBJ1-5	.	TGTGCCAGCAGCCCCCAACAGGGGGGCAGCAATCAGCCCCAGCATTTT	CASSPQQGGSNQPQHF
.	TRBV2	TRBJ1-1	.	TGTGCCAGCAACGAATGGCAGGGCTCGGCGATGAACACTGAAGCTTTCTTT	CASNEWQGSAMNTEAFF
.	TRBV6-2/TRBV6-3	TRBJ2-5	many	TGTGCCAGCAGCGGTCTACGATGGGAGACCCAGTACTTC	CASSGLRWETQYF
.	TRBV4-1	TRBJ2-5	few	TGCGCCAGCGCGAAACAGGGGAGGCAAGAGACCCAGTACTTC	CASAKQGRQETQYF
.	TRBV30	TRBJ1-6	many	TGTGCAGTCGGACAAAATAATTCACCCCTCCACTTT	CAVGQNNSPLHF
TRBD1	TRBV19	TRBJ2-7	few	TGTGCCAGTAGTCCCATTAGGACAGGATCGAGCTCCTACGAGCAGTACTTC	CASSPIRTGSSSYEQYF
.	TRBV12-3/TRBV12-4	TRBJ1-1	.	TGTGCCAGCAGTTCCGCCCCCAACACTGAAGCTTTCTTT	CASSSAPNTEAFF
.	TRBV6-1	TRBJ1-2	.	TGTGCCAGCAGGCCCGGGACCGAAGGCTTCTATGGCTACACCTTC	CASRPGTEGFYGYTF
.	TRBV7-6	TRBJ1-1	.	TGTGCCAGCAGCTCGTTTGGAGAAGACACTGAAGCTTTCTTT	CASSSFGEDTEAFF
TRBD1	TRBV2	TRBJ1-2	few	TGTGCCAGCAGTGAATCCAGGGGGGAAGTCGGCTACACCTTC	CASSESRGEVGYTF
.	TRBV6-2/TRBV6-3	TRBJ1-2	.	TGTGCCACCAAAAACCCAGCTACGGACAGTGGGAATGGCTACACCTTC	CATKNPATDSGNGYTF
.	TRBV28	TRBJ1-2	many	TGTGCCAGCAGTTTGGTTGAGGCAGCCTTTTATGGCTACACCTTC	CASSLVEAAFYGYTF
.	TRBV6-1	TRBJ2-4	few	TGTGCCACCTCAGGGGGGGCCAAAAACATTCAGTACTTC	CATSGGAKNIQYF
.	TRBV6-5	TRBJ1-1	many	TGTGCCAGCAGTTACTCGACCAGACAGTTGAACACTGAAGCTTTCTTT	CASSYSTRQLNTEAFF
TRBD1	TRBV15	TRBJ2-7	many	TGTGCCACCAGCATACAAAGACAGGGGGATCAGTACTTC	CATSIQRQGDQYF
.	TRBV7-9	TRBJ2-7	.	TGTGCCAGCACTTTTGGCGGCTCCCCCTACGAGCAGTACTTC	CASTFGGSPYEQYF
.	TRBV19	TRBJ1-5	.	TGTGCCAGTAGTATAATCGGCACCTCCAATCAGCCCCAGCATTTT	CASSIIGTSNQPQHF
.	TRBV7-9	TRBJ2-4	many	TGTGCCAGCAGCCTGGGCCTCCTAGCCAAAAACATTCAGTACTTC	CASSLGLLAKNIQYF
TRBD1	TRBV12-3/TRBV12-4	TRBJ1-1	.	TGTGCCAGCAGTCCCAGACAGGGGCCCGGCGCTGAAGCTTTCTTT	CASSPRQGPGAEAFF
TRBD1	TRBV20-1	TRBJ1-1	.	TGCAGTGCTAGAGACAGGGGGCGAAGCACTGAAGCTTTCTTT	CSARDRGRSTEAFF
.	TRBV12-3/TRBV12-4	TRBJ1-5	many	TGTGCCAGCAGTCCCCCGACGGGAGGCCAGCCCCAGCATTTT	CASSPPTGGQPQHF
.	TRBV11-1	TRBJ1-2	many	TGTGCCAGCAGCGTAAGGGGGATTGGCTACACCTTC	CASSVRGIGYTF
TRBD1	TRBV6-2/TRBV6-3	TRBJ1-1	many	TGTGCCAGCAGGACAGGGGTATGGACTGAAGCTTTCTTT	CASRTGVWTEAFF
.	TRBV12-3/TRBV12-4	TRBJ1-2	.	TGTGCCAGCAGTCGGGCCCATATCGGGGGCTACACCTTC	CASSRAHIGGYTF
.	TRBV6-1	TRBJ2-7	many	TGTGCCAGCAGTGACTATCTCGGCGGGTCCTACGAGCAGTACTTC	CASSDYLGGSYEQYF
TRBD2	TRBV19	TRBJ2-2	many	TGTGCCAGTAGTATAAGGACTAGCGGGAGAGGTACCGGGGAGCTGTTTTTT	CASSIRTSGRGTGELFF
TRBD2	TRBV7-8	TRBJ2-7	many	TGTGCCAGCAGGCTCGGACTAGCGGATTCCTACGAGCAGTACTTC	CASRLGLADSYEQYF
.	TRBV3-1	TRBJ2-4	few	TGTGCCAGCAGCCATTGGGCCATAGGCGGCCCAAACATTCAGTACTTC	CASSHWAIGGPNIQYF
.	TRBV6-5	TRBJ1-3	many	TGTGCCAGCAGTTACGGAAGGGCCGGAAACACCATATATTTT	CASSYGRAGNTIYF
.	TRBV6-1	TRBJ2-2	many	TGTGCCAGCCAGTGGGGATACGGGGAGCTGTTTTTT	CASQWGYGELFF
.	TRBV12-3/TRBV12-4	TRBJ1-2	many	TGTGCCAGCAGTTTGCAGGTGGAGACCTATGGCTACACCTTC	CASSLQVETYGYTF
.	TRBV19	TRBJ1-1	many	TGTGCCAGTAGTATCGGCCAGGACACTGAAGCTTTCTTT	CASSIGQDTEAFF
.	TRBV12-3/TRBV12-4	TRBJ2-4	.	TGTGCCAGCAGTTTACGTCCCCCCGGCATTCAGTACTTC	CASSLRPPGIQYF
.	TRBV6-5	TRBJ1-2	few	TGTGCCAGCAGTTACGGGAGGGGAGACAGGTCGGGCTACACCTTC	CASSYGRGDRSGYTF
TRBD1	TRBV12-3/TRBV12-4	TRBJ1-1	many	TGTGCCAGCCGCCGGGACAGGGTGACTGAAGCTTTCTTT	CASRRDRVTEAFF
TRBD1	TRBV2	TRBJ1-1	.	TGTGCCAGCAGGACCAGGGGGTTAGACACTGAAGCTTTCTTT	CASRTRGLDTEAFF
.	TRBV7-8	TRBJ1-5	many	TGTGCCAGCAGCTCACAGGGCAGTCCGTCTCAGCCCCAGCATTTT	CASSSQGSPSQPQHF
TRBD2	TRBV10-1	TRBJ2-1	few	TGCGCCAGCAGTGAGTCTCGTAGGTCTAGCGGGGTGGATGAGCAGTTCTTC	CASSESRRSSGVDEQFF
.	TRBV6-1	TRBJ2-5	many	TGTGCCAGCAGGTGGATCGAGACCCAGTACTTC	CASRWIETQYF
.	TRBV11-1	TRBJ1-3	few	TGTGCCAGCAGCTTAAGTATTCTGATCTCTGGAAACACCATATATTTT	CASSLSILISGNTIYF
.	TRBV5-1	TRBJ2-5	few	TGCGCCAGCAGCTTTGGAGACAGAGGTCCCTCCGGAGAGACCCAGTACTTC	CASSFGDRGPSGETQYF
.	TRBV13	TRBJ1-3	many	TGTGCCAGCTCAACACAGGGTTTCGTAAACACCATATATTTT	CASSTQGFVNTIYF
.	TRBV5-1	TRBJ2-7	.	TGCGCCAGCAGCTTGACTGGGGAGTGGGAGCAGTACTTC	CASSLTGEWEQYF
.	TRBV6-5	TRBJ2-5	many	TGTGCCAGCAGTTATTATGCTGACAGAAGTGAGGAGACCCAGTACTTC	CASSYYADRSEETQYF
.	TRBV12-3/TRBV12-4	TRBJ2-6	many	TGTGCCAGCAGCATACAACCCCCGGACGGCAACGTCCTGACTTTC	CASSIQPPDGNVLTF
.	TRBV12-3/TRBV12-4	TRBJ1-1	many	TGTGCCAGCAGTTTCGGTGAAGCTTTCTTT	CASSFGEAFF
TRBD1	TRBV28	TRBJ1-2	many	TGTGCCAGCAGTTTATGGGACAGGGGAGGTCACTATGGCTACACCTTC	CASSLWDRGGHYGYTF
.	TRBV7-2	TRBJ2-2	many	TGTGCCAGCAGCCGAGCCGAGTACACCGGGGAGCTGTTTTTT	CASSRAEYTGELFF
.	TRBV6-5	TRBJ2-5	many	TGTGCCAGCAGTTCGGACAGCCTGACCCGAACCCAGTACTTC	CASSSDSLTRTQYF
.	TRBV7-2	TRBJ2-2	few	TGTGCCAGCAGCTTAGACAGACGGAGGGAGCTGTTTTTT	CASSLDRRRELFF
.	TRBV6-1	TRBJ1-1	many	TGTGCCAGCAGTCGGTTCCCGGGCAATGAAGCTTTCTTT	CASSRFPGNEAFF
TRBD2	TRBV30	TRBJ2-2	.	TGTGCCTTCCAAGCGGAGGGAGGGACCGGGGAGCTGTTTTTT	CAFQAEGGTGELFF
.	TRBV12-3/TRBV12-4	TRBJ2-7	many	TGTGCCAGCTCCCTGTCAGGTTTGGGCTACGAGCAGTACTTC	CASSLSGLGYEQYF
.	TRBV9	TRBJ1-5	many	TGTGCCAGCAGCGCTCACGGGGACGGGCAGCCCCAGCATTTT	CASSAHGDGQPQHF
.	TRBV4-1	TRBJ1-5	.	TGCGCCAGCAGCCCGACGAGGGGGGTGAGCAATCAGCCCCAGCATTTT	CASSPTRGVSNQPQHF
.	TRBV29-1	TRBJ2-5	many	TGCAGCGTTGAAGTCCCCGCCAAGGGGGAGACCCAGTACTTC	CSVEVPAKGETQYF
.	TRBV4-1	TRBJ2-5	many	TGCGCCAGCAGCCAAGGGATGGCGCAAGAGACCCAGTACTTC	CASSQGMAQETQYF